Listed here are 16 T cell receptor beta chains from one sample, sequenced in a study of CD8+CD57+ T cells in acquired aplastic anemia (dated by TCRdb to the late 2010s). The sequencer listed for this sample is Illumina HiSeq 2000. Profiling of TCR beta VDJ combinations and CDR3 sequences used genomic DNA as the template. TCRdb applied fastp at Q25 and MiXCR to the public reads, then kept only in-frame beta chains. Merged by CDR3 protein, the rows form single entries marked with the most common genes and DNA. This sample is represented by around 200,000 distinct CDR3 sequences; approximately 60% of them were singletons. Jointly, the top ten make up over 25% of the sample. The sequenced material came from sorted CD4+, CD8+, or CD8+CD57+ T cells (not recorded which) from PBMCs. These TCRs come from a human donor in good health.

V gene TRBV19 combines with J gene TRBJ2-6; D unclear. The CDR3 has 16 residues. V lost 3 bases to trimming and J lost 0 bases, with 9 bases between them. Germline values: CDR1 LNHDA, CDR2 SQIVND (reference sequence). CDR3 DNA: TGTGCCAGTAGTATCAGGATCAACTCTGGGGCCAACGTCCTGACTTTC. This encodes CASSIRINSGANVLTF.

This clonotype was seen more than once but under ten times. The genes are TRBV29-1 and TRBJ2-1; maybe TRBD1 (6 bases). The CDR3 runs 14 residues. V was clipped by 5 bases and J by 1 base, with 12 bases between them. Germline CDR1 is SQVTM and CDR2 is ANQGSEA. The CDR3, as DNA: TGCAGCGTTCGAAACAGGGTATCCTACAATGAGCAGTTCTTC. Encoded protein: CSVRNRVSYNEQFF.

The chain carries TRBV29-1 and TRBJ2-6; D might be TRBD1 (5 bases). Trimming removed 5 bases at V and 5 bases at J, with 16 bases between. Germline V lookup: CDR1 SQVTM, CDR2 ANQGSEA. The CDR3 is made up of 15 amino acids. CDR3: CSVIQDSWRANVLTF. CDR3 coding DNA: TGCAGCGTTATACAGGATTCCTGGAGGGCCAACGTCCTGACTTTC.

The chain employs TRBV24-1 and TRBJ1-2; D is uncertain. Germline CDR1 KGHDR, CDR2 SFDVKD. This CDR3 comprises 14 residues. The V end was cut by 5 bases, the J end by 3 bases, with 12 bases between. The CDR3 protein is CATSGRGMDYGYTF. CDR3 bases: TGTGCCACCAGTGGACGGGGAATGGACTATGGCTACACCTTC.

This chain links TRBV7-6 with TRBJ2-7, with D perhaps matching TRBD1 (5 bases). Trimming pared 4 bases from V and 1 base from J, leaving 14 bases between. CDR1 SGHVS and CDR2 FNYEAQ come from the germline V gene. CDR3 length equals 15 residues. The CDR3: CASSSLGVPSYEQYF. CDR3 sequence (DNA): TGTGCCAGCAGCTCCTTAGGGGTCCCTTCCTACGAGCAGTACTTC.

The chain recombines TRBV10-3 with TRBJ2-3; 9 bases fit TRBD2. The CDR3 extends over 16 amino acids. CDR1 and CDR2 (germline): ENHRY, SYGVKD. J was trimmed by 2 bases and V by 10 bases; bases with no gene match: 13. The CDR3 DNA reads TGTGCCACCTCGGAAGCGGGGGGTTCCGCCACAGATACGCAGTATTTT. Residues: CATSEAGGSATDTQYF.

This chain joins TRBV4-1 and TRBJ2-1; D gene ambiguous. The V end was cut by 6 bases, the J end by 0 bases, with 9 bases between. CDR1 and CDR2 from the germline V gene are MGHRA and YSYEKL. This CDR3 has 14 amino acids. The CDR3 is CASRTRGSYNEQFF. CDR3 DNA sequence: TGCGCCAGCAGGACTCGAGGCTCCTACAATGAGCAGTTCTTC.

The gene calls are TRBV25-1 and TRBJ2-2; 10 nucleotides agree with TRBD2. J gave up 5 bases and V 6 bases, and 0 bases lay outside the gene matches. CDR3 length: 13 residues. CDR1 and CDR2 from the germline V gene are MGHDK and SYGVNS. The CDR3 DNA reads TGTGCCAGCAGGACTAGCGGGACCGGGGAGCTGTTTTTT. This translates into CASRTSGTGELFF.

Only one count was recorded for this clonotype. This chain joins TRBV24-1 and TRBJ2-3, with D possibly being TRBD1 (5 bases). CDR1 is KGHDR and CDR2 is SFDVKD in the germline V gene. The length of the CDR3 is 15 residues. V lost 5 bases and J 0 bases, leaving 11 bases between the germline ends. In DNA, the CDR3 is TGTGCCACCAGTGTGGGGCGACCAAGCACAGATACGCAGTATTTT. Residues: CATSVGRPSTDTQYF.

The CDR3 loop reads CALHLGTSGRANEQFF. In nucleotides, the CDR3 is TGTGCCCTCCACTTGGGGACTAGCGGGAGGGCAAATGAGCAGTTCTTC. The V and J genes are TRBV19 and TRBJ2-1; TRBD2 aligns across 16 bases. Germline V gene lookup returns CDR1 LNHDA and CDR2 SQIVND (reference sequence). V gave up 11 bases and J gave up 7 bases; unmatched junction bases: 11. The CDR3 is 16 amino acids. Together with reference TRBV19 and TRBJ2-1, the CDR3 gives the full variable domain: DGGITQSPKYLFRKEGQNVTLSCEQNLNHDAMYWYRQDPGQGLRLIYYSQIVNDFQKGDIAEGYSVSREKKESFPLTVTSAQKNPTAFYLCALHLGTSGRANEQFFGPGTRLTVL.

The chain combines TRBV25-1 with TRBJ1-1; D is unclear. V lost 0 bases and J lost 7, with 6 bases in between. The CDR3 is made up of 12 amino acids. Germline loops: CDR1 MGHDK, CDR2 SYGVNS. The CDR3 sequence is CASSEYRGEAFF. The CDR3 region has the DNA TGTGCCAGCAGTGAATATCGGGGTGAAGCTTTCTTT. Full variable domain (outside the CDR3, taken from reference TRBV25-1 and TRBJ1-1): EADIYQTPRYLVIGTGKKITLECSQTMGHDKMYWYQQDPGMELHLIHYSYGVNSTEKGDLSSESTVSRIRTEHFPLTLESARPSHTSQYLCASSEYRGEAFFGQGTRLTVV.

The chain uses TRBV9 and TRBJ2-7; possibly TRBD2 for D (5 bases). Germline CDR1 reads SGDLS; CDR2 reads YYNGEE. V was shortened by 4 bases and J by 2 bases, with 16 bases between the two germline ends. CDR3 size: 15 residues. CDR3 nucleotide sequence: TGTGCCAGCAGCCGCTTGGCGGACTCTACCTACGAGCAGTACTTC. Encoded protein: CASSRLADSTYEQYF.

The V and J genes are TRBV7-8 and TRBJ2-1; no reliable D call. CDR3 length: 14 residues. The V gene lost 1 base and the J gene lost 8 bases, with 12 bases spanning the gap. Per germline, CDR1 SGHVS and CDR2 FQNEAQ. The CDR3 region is CASSLVRLVDEQFF. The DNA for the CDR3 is TGTGCCAGCAGCTTAGTACGTCTTGTGGATGAGCAGTTCTTC.

The CDR3 nucleotides read TGTGCCATCAGTGAGTCAGTGGGGTCTTCTCACCCGGGCTACACCTTC. Residues: CAISESVGSSHPGYTF. The J gene is TRBJ1-2, the V gene TRBV10-3; D uncertain. The V and J ends lost 0 bases and 8 bases respectively, with 19 bases between them. Germline V gives CDR1 ENHRY, CDR2 SYGVKD. The CDR3 covers 16 residues.

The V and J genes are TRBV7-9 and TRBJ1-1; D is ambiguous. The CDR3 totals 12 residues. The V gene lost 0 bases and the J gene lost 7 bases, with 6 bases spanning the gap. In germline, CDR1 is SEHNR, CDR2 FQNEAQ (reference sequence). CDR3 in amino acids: CASSLARSEAFF. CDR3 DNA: TGTGCCAGCAGCTTAGCGAGGAGTGAAGCTTTCTTT. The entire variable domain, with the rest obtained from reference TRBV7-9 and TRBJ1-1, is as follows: DTGVSQNPRHKITKRGQNVTFRCDPISEHNRLYWYRQTLGQGPEFLTYFQNEAQLEKSRLLSDRFSAERPKGSFSTLEIQRTEQGDSAMYLCASSLARSEAFFGQGTRLTVV.

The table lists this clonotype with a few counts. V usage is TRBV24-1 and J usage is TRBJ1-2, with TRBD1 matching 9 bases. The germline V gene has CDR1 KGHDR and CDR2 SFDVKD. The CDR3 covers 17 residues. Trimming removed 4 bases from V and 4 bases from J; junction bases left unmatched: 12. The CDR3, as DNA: TGTGCCACCAGTGACCCCGTTGTGGGACAGGGATTCTATGGCTACACCTTC. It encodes CATSDPVVGQGFYGYTF.